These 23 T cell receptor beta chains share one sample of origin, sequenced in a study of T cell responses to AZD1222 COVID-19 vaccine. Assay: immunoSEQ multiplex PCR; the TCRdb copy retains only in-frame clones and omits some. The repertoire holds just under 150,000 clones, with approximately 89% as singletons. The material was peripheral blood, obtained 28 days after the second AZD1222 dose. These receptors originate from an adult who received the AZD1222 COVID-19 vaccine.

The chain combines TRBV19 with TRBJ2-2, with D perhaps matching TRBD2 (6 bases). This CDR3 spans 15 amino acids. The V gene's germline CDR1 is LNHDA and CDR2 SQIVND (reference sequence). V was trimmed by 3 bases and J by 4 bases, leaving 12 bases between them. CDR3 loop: CASSIGGRGTGELFF. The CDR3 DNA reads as TGTGCCAGTAGTATCGGGGGTCGAGGCACCGGGGAGCTGTTTTTT. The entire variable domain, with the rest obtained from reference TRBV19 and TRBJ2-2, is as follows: DGGITQSPKYLFRKEGQNVTLSCEQNLNHDAMYWYRQDPGQGLRLIYYSQIVNDFQKGDIAEGYSVSREKKESFPLTVTSAQKNPTAFYLCASSIGGRGTGELFFGEGSRLTVL.

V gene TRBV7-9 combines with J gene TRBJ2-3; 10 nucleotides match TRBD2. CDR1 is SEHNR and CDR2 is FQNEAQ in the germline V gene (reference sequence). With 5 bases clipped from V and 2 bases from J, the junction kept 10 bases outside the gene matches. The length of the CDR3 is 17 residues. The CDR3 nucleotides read TGTGCCAGCAGCCTTAGGAGGCTAGCGGGAGCCACAGATACGCAGTATTTT. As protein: CASSLRRLAGATDTQYF. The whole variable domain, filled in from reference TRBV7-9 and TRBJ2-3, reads DTGVSQNPRHKITKRGQNVTFRCDPISEHNRLYWYRQTLGQGPEFLTYFQNEAQLEKSRLLSDRFSAERPKGSFSTLEIQRTEQGDSAMYLCASSLRRLAGATDTQYFGPGTRLTVL.

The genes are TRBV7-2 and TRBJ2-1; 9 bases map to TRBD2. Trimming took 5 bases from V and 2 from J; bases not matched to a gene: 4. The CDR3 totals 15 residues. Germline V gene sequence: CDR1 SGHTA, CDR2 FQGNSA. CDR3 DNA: TGTGCCAGCAGCCCAACTAGCGGGCCCTACAATGAGCAGTTCTTC. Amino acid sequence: CASSPTSGPYNEQFF. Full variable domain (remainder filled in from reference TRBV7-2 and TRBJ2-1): GAGVSQSPSNKVTEKGKDVELRCDPISGHTALYWYRQSLGQGLEFLIYFQGNSAPDKSGLPSDRFSAERTGGSVSTLTIQRTQQEDSAVYLCASSPTSGPYNEQFFGPGTRLTVL.

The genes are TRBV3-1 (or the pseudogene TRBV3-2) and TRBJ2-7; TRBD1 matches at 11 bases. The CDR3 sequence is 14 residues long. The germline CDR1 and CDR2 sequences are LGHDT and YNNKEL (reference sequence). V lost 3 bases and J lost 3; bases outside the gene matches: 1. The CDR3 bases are TGTGCCAGCAGCCAGGGACAGGGGGGCTACGAGCAGTACTTC. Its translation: CASSQGQGGYEQYF.

The chain's CDR3 is CSVEDFGRGGYTF. The CDR3 DNA reads TGCAGCGTTGAAGATTTCGGCAGGGGTGGCTACACCTTC. The chain couples TRBV29-1 to TRBJ1-2, with D maybe TRBD1 (6 bases). CDR1 is SQVTM, CDR2 ANQGSEA, per germline. Trimming left V 0 bases short and J 7 bases short, with 12 bases between. The CDR3 runs 13 residues.

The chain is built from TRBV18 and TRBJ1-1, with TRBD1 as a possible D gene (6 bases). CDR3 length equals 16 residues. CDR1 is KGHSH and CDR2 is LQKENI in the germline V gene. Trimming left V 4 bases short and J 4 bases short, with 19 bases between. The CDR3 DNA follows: TGTGCCAGCTCACGAATCCAAAAACAGGGTGGCACTGAAGCTTTCTTT. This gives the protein CASSRIQKQGGTEAFF.

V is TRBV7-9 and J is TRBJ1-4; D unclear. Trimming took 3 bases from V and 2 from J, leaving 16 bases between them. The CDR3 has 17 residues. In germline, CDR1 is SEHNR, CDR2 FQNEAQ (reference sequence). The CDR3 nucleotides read TGTGCCAGCAGCTTTATAGGTAGTGGCATCACTAATGAAAAACTGTTTTTT. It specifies CASSFIGSGITNEKLFF.

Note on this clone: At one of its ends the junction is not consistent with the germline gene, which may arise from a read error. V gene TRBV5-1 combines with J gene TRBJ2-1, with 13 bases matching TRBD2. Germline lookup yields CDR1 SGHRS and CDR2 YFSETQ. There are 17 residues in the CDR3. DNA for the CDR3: TGCGCCAGCAGCTTGGGGGAGGTGGGACTAGCGGGAACCGGTATAGTCTTC. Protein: CASSLGEVGLAGTGIVF.

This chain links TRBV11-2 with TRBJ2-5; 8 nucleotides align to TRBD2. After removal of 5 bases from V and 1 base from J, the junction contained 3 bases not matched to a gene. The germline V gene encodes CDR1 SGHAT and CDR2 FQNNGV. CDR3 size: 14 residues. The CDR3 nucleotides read TGTGCCAGCAGCCTTAGCGGGATCCAAGAGACCCAGTACTTC. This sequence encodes CASSLSGIQETQYF.

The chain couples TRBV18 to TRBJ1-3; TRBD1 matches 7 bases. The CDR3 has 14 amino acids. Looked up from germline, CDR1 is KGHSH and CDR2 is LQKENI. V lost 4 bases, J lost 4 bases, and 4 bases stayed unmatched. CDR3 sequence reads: CASSLGQVGNTIYF. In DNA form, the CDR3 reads TGTGCCAGCTCACTTGGACAGGTCGGAAACACCATATATTTT.

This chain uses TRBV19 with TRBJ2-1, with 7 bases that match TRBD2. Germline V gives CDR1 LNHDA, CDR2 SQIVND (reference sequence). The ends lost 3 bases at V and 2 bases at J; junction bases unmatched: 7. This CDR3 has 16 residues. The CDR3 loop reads CASSMKASGTYNEQFF. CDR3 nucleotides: TGTGCCAGTAGTATGAAAGCTAGCGGAACCTACAATGAGCAGTTCTTC.

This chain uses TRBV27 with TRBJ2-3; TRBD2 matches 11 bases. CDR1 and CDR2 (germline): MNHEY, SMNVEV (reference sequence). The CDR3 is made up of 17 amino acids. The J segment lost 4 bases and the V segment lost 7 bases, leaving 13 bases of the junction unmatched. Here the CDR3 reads CASKLAGAGGTADTQYF. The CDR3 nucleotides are TGTGCCAGCAAACTAGCGGGAGCGGGGGGTACGGCAGATACGCAGTATTTT.

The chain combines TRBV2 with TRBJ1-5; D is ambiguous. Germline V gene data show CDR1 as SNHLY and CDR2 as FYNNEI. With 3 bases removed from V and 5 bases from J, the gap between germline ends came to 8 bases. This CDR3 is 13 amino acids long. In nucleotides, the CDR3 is TGTGCCAGCAGTGAGTCAGCAGATCAGCCCCAGCATTTT. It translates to CASSESADQPQHF.

The CDR3 region has the DNA TGTGCCGGCGGGACTTTCTACGAGCAGTACTTC. This sequence encodes CAGGTFYEQYF. The J gene is TRBJ2-7, the V gene TRBV2; D is perhaps TRBD2 (6 bases). The CDR3 extends over 11 amino acids. CDR1 is SNHLY and CDR2 is FYNNEI in the germline V gene. V shed 11 bases and J shed 3 bases, with 11 bases lying between them.

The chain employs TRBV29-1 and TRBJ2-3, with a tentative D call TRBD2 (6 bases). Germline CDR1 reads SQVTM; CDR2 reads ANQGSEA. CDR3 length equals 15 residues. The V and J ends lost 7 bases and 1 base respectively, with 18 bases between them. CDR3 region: CSAGPPGGGTDTQYF. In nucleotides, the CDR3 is TGCAGCGCGGGCCCACCGGGCGGGGGCACAGATACGCAGTATTTT.

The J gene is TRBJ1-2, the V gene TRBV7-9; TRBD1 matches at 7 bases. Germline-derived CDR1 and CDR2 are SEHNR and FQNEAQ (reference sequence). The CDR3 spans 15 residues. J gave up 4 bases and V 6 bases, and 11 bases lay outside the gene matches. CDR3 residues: CASSSRLGTAYGYTF. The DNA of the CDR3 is TGTGCCAGCAGTTCCAGGCTCGGGACAGCCTATGGCTACACCTTC. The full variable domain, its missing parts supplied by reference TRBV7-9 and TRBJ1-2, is DTGVSQNPRHKITKRGQNVTFRCDPISEHNRLYWYRQTLGQGPEFLTYFQNEAQLEKSRLLSDRFSAERPKGSFSTLEIQRTEQGDSAMYLCASSSRLGTAYGYTFGSGTRLTVV.

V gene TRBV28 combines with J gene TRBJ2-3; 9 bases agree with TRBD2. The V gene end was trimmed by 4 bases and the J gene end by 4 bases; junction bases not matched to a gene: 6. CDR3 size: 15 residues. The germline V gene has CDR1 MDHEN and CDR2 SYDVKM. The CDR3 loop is CASSSAGGLADTQYF. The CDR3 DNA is TGTGCCAGCAGTTCAGCGGGAGGATTGGCAGATACGCAGTATTTT.

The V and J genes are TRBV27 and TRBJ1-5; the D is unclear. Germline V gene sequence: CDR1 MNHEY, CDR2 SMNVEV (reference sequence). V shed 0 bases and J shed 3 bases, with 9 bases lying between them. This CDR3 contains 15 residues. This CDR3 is CASSLSPQANQPQHF. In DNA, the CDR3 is TGTGCCAGCAGTTTATCGCCCCAGGCCAATCAGCCCCAGCATTTT.

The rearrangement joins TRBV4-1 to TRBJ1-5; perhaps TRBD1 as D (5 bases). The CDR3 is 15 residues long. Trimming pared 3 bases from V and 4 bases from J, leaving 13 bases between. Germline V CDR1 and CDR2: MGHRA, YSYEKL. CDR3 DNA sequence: TGCGCCAGCAGCCATCCCGGGACCGAGAATCAGCCCCAGCATTTT. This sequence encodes CASSHPGTENQPQHF.

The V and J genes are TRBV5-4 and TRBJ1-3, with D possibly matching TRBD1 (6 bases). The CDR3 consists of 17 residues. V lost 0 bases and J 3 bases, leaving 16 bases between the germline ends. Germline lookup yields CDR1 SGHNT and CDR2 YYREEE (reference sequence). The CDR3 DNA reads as TGTGCCAGCAGCTTGGATCTGGGGGCGAACGGTGGAAACACCATATATTTT. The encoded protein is CASSLDLGANGGNTIYF.

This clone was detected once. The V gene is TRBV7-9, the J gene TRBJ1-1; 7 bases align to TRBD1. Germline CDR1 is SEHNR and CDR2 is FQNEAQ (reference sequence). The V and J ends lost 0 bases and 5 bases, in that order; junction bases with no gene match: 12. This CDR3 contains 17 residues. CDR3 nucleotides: TGTGCCAGCAGCTTAGCGACAGGGCCTCGGGTGGAGACTGAAGCTTTCTTT. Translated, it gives CASSLATGPRVETEAFF.

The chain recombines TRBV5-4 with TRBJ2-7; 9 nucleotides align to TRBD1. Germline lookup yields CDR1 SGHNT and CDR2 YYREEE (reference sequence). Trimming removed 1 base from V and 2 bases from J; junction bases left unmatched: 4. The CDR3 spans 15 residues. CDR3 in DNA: TGTGCCAGCAGCTTGCAACAGGGGGCTCCCTACGAGCAGTACTTC. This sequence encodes CASSLQQGAPYEQYF.

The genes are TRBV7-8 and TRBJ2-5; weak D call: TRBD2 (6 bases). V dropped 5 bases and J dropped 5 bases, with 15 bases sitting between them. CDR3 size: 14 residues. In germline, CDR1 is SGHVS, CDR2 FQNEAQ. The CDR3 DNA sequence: TGTGCCAGCAGCGCCAGGGACTTTGAGGAGACCCAGTACTTC. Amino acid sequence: CASSARDFEETQYF.